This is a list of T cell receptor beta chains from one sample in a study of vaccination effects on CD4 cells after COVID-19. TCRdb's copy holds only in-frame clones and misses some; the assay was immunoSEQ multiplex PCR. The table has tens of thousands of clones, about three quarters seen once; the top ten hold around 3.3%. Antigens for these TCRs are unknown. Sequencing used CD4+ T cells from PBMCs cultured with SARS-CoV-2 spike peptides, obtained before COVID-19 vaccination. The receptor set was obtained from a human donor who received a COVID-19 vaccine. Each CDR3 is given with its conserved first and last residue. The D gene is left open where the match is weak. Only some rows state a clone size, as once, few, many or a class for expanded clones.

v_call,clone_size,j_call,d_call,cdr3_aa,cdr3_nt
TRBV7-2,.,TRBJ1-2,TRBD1,CASSLEGTGSRGYTF,TGTGCCAGCAGCTTAGAGGGGACAGGGAGTCGAGGCTACACCTTC
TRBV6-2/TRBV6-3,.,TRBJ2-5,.,CASSYETSQETQYF,TGTGCCAGCAGTTACGAGACAAGCCAAGAGACCCAGTACTTC
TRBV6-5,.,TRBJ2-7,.,CASSPRLYEQYF,TGTGCCAGCAGCCCCCGGTTGTACGAGCAGTACTTC
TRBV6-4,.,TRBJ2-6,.,CASSDNSGANVLTF,TGTGCCAGCAGTGACAACTCTGGGGCCAACGTCCTGACTTTC
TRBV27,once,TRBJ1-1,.,CASRKNTEAFF,TGTGCCAGCAGGAAAAACACTGAAGCTTTCTTT
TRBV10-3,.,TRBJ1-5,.,CAITGDRFNQPQHF,TGTGCCATCACTGGCGACAGGTTCAATCAGCCCCAGCATTTT
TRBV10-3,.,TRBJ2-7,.,CAIYREGGGEQYF,TGTGCCATCTATCGCGAGGGGGGAGGCGAGCAGTACTTC
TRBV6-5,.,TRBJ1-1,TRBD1,CASNVQGTHTEAFF,TGTGCCAGCAATGTACAGGGGACACACACTGAAGCTTTCTTT
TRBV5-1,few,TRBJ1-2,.,CASSYNPPDSPQLGYTF,TGCGCCAGCAGCTACAACCCACCCGACAGTCCGCAACTTGGCTACACCTTC
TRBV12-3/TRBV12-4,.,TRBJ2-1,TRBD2,CASSLGLAAIYFF,TGTGCCAGCAGTTTAGGGCTAGCGGCGATCTACTTCTTC
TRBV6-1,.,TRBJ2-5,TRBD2,CASSELAGGQETQYF,TGTGCCAGCAGTGAATTAGCGGGGGGGCAAGAGACCCAGTACTTC
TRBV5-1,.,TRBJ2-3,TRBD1,CASSSGQGGSDTQYF,TGCGCCAGCAGCTCCGGACAGGGGGGATCAGATACGCAGTATTTT
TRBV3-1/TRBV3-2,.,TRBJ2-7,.,CASSQASGGPYEQYF,TGTGCCAGCAGCCAGGCCTCCGGGGGGCCCTACGAGCAGTACTTC
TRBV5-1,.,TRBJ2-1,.,CASRIAGTANNEQFF,TGCGCCAGCCGGATAGCGGGGACAGCGAACAATGAGCAGTTCTTC
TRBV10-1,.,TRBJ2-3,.,CASSESVGPGGRDTQYF,TGCGCCAGCAGTGAGTCGGTAGGCCCGGGGGGCCGAGATACGCAGTATTTT
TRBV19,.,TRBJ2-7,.,CATQAVMGSYEQYF,TGTGCCACGCAAGCCGTGATGGGTTCCTACGAGCAGTACTTC
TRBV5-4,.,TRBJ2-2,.,CATYWGGSQTGELFF,TGTGCCACATATTGGGGGGGCTCACAGACCGGGGAGCTGTTTTTT
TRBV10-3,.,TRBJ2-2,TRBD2,CAISPLGEGLRTGELFF,TGTGCCATCAGCCCCTTGGGGGAGGGCCTACGAACCGGGGAGCTGTTTTTT
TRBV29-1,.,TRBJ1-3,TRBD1,CSARDSHGNTIYF,TGCAGCGCTCGGGACAGTCATGGAAACACCATATATTTT
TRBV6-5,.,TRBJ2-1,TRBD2,CASSYGAGEYNEQFF,TGTGCCAGCAGTTATGGAGCGGGGGAATACAATGAGCAGTTCTTC
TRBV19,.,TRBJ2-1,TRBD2,CASSFSPSGYNEQFF,TGTGCCAGTAGTTTCTCTCCTAGCGGGTACAATGAGCAGTTCTTC
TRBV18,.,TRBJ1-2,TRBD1,CASSPRTGDEGYGYTF,TGTGCCAGCTCACCACGGACAGGGGATGAGGGGTATGGCTACACCTTC
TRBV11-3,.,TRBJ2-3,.,CASSIQGITDTQYF,TGTGCCAGCAGTATACAGGGCATCACAGATACGCAGTATTTT
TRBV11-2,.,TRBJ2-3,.,CASSYGTLGTDTQYF,TGTGCCAGCAGCTACGGGACGTTGGGCACAGATACGCAGTATTTT
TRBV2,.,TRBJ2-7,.,CASSQLGSYEQYF,TGTGCCAGTAGCCAGTTGGGATCCTACGAGCAGTACTTC
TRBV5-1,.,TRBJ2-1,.,CASRGKGRWNEQFF,TGCGCCAGCAGGGGCAAGGGGCGCTGGAATGAGCAGTTCTTC
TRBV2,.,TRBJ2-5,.,CASIEGGVETQYF,TGTGCCAGCATCGAAGGAGGGGTGGAGACCCAGTACTTC
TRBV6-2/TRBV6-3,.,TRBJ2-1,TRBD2,CASSTSGGSYNEQFF,TGTGCCAGCAGCACTAGCGGGGGTTCCTACAATGAGCAGTTCTTC
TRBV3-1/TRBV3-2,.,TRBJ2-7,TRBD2,CASSLSSSGYEQYF,TGTGCCAGCAGCCTTTCGTCTAGCGGATACGAGCAGTACTTC
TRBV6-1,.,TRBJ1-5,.,CASSDQQGRPQGPQHF,TGTGCCAGCAGTGACCAGCAGGGGCGACCTCAAGGGCCCCAGCATTTT
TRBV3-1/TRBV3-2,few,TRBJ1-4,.,CASSQDAGMGEKLFF,TGTGCCAGCAGCCAAGACGCAGGGATGGGTGAAAAACTGTTTTTT
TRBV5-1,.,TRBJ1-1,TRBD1,CASSSITGGGEAFF,TGCGCCAGCAGCTCTATTACAGGGGGCGGTGAAGCTTTCTTT
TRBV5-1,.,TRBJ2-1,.,CASSLGGSHNEQFF,TGCGCCAGCAGCTTGGGAGGCTCCCACAATGAGCAGTTCTTC
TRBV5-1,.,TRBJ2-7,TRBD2,CASSEAGVGEQYF,TGCGCCAGCAGCGAAGCGGGAGTGGGGGAGCAGTACTTC
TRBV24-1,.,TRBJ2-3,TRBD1,CATSQQGAGTDTQYF,TGTGCCACCAGTCAACAGGGGGCGGGCACAGATACGCAGTATTTT
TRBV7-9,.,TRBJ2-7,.,CASSRLYYEQYF,TGTGCCAGCAGTCGACTTTACTACGAGCAGTACTTC
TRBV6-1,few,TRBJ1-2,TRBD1,CASSEIWTGGSGYTF,TGTGCCAGCAGTGAAATTTGGACAGGGGGTTCTGGCTACACCTTC
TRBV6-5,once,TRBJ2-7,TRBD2,CASSPSGGASYEQYF,TGTGCCAGCAGCCCAAGCGGGGGGGCCTCCTACGAGCAGTACTTC
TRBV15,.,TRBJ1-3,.,CATSRGGYSGNTIYF,TGTGCCACCAGCAGAGGGGGCTACTCTGGAAACACCATATATTTT
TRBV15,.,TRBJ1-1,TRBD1,CATRTGVGVSPTEAFF,TGTGCCACCAGGACAGGGGTTGGCGTTTCCCCCACTGAAGCTTTCTTT
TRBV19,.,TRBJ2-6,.,CASTDNRAKLSGANVLTF,TGTGCCAGTACCGATAACAGGGCGAAACTCTCTGGGGCCAACGTCCTGACTTTC
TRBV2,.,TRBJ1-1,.,CASSGQMNTEAFF,TGTGCCAGCAGTGGACAAATGAACACTGAAGCTTTCTTT
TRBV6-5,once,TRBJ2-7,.,CASSIGQRYEQYF,TGTGCCAGCAGTATCGGCCAGCGGTACGAGCAGTACTTC
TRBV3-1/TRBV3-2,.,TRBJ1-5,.,CASSRIGGSRGQPQHF,TGTGCCAGCAGTCGAATAGGGGGGTCGAGGGGGCAGCCCCAGCATTTT
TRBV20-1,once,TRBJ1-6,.,CSASDVQGTPLHF,TGCAGTGCTAGTGATGTACAGGGAACACCCCTCCACTTT
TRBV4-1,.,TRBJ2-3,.,CASSQLGLSTDTQYF,TGCGCCAGCAGCCAACTGGGACTTAGCACAGATACGCAGTATTTT
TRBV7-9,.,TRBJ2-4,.,CASSLVGAKNIQYF,TGTGCCAGCAGCTTAGTCGGAGCCAAAAACATTCAGTACTTC
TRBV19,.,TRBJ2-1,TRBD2,CASSRSGRPPYNEQFF,TGTGCCAGTAGTCGGAGCGGGAGACCCCCGTACAATGAGCAGTTCTTC
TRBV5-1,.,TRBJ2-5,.,CASSLVVGQYQETQYF,TGCGCCAGCAGCTTGGTTGTAGGACAGTACCAAGAGACCCAGTACTTC
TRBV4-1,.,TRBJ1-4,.,CASSAGGLNEKLFF,TGCGCCAGCAGCGCCGGGGGGCTGAACGAAAAACTGTTTTTT
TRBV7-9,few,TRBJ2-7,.,CASSLGGRGEYF,TGTGCCAGCAGCTTAGGAGGTCGAGGGGAGTACTTC
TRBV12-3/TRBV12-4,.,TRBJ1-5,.,CASSFGGNQPQHF,TGTGCCAGCAGTTTCGGAGGGAATCAGCCCCAGCATTTT
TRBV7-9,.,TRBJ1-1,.,CASRPTGQINTEAFF,TGTGCCAGCAGACCTACCGGACAGATAAACACTGAAGCTTTCTTT
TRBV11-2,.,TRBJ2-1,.,CASSLARPNNEQFF,TGTGCCAGCAGCTTAGCCAGGCCCAACAATGAGCAGTTCTTC